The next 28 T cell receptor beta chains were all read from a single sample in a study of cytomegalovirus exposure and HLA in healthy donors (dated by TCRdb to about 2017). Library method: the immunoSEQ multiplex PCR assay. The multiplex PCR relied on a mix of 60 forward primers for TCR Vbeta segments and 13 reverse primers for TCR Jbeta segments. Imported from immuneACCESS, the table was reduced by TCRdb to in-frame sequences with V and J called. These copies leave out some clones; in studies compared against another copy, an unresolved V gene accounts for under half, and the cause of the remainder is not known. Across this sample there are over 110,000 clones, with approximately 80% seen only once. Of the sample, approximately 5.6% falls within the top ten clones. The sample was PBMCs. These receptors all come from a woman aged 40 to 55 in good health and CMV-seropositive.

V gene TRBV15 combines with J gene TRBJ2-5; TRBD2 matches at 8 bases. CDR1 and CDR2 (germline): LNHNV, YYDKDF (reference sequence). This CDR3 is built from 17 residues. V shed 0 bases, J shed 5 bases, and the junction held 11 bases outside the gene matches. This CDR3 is CATSRDYSGRRRETQYF. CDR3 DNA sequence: TGTGCCACCAGCAGAGATTACAGCGGGAGAAGACGTGAGACCCAGTACTTC.

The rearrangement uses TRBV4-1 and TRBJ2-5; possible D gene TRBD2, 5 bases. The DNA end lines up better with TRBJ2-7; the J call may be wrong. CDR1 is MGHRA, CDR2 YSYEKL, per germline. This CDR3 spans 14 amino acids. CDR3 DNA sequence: TGCGCCAGCAGCCAGGGAGCCGCTTCCTACGAGCAGTACTTC. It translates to CASSQGAASYEQYF.

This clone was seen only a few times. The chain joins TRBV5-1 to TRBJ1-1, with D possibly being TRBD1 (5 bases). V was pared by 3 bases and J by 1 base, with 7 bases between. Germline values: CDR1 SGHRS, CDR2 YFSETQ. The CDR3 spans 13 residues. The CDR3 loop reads CASSSDKNTEAFF. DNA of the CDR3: TGCGCCAGCAGCTCGGACAAGAACACTGAAGCTTTCTTT.

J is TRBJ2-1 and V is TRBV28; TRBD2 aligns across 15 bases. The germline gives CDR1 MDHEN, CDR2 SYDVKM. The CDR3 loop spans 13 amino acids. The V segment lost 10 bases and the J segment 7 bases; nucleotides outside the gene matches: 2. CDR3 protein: CATGTSGRNEQFF. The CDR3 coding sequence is TGTGCCACCGGGACTAGCGGGAGGAATGAGCAGTTCTTC.

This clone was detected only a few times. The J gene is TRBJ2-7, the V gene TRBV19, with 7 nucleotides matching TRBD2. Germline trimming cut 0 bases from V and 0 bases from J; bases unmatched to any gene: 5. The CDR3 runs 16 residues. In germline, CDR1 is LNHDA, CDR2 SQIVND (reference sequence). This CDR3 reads CASSIDTSGISYEQYF. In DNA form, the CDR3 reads TGTGCCAGTAGTATAGATACCAGCGGGATCTCCTACGAGCAGTACTTC.

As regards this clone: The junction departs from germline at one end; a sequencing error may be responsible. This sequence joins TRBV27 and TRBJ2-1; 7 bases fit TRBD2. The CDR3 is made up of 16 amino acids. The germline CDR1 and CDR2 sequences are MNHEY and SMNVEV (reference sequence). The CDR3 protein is CASSYLAGGRPTFPIF. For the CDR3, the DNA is TGTGCCAGCAGTTACCTCGCGGGCGGGAGACCCACATTTCCGATCTTC.

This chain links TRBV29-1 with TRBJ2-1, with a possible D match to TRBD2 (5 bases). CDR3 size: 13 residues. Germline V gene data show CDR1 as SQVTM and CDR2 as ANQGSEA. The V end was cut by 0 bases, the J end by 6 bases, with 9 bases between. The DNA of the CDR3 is TGCAGCGTTGAAGATACTCTAGCCAATGAGCAGTTCTTC. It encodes CSVEDTLANEQFF.

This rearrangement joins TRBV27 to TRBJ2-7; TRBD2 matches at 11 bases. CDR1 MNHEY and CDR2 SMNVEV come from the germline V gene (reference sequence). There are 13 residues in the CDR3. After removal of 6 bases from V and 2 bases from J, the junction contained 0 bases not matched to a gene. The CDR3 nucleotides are TGTGCCAGCAGGACTAGCGGGACCTACGAGCAGTACTTC. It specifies CASRTSGTYEQYF.

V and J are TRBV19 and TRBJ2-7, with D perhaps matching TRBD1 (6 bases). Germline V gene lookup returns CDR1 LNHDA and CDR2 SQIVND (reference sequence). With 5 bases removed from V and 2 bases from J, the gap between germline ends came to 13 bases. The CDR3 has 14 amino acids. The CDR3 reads CASSARTVTYEQYF. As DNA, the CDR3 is TGTGCCAGTAGTGCCCGGACAGTTACCTACGAGCAGTACTTC.

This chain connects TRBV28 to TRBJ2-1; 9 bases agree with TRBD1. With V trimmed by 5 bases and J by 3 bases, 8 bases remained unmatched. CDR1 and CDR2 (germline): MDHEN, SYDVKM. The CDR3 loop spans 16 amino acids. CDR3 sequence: CASSPTGTGLYNEQFF. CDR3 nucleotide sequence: TGTGCCAGCAGTCCCACCGGGACAGGGCTCTACAATGAGCAGTTCTTC.

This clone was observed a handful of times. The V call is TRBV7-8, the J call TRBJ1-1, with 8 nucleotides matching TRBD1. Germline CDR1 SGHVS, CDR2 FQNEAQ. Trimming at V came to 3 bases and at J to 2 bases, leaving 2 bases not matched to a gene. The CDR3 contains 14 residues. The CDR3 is CASSFGQGNTEAFF. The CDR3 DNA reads TGTGCCAGCAGCTTTGGACAGGGTAACACTGAAGCTTTCTTT.

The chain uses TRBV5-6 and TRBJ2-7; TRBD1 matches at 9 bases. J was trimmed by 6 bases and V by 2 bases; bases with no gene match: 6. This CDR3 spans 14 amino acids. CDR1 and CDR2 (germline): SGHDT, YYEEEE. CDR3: CASSFRDRVREQYF. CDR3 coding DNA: TGTGCCAGCAGCTTCCGGGACAGGGTACGCGAGCAGTACTTC.

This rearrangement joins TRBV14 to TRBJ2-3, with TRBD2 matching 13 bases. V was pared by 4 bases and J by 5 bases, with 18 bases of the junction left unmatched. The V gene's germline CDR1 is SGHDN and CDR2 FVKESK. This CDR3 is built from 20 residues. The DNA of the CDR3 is TGTGCCAGCAGCCCCGGACTAGCGGGAGTGTGGAGCATGGTTGGAGATACGCAGTATTTT. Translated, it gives CASSPGLAGVWSMVGDTQYF.

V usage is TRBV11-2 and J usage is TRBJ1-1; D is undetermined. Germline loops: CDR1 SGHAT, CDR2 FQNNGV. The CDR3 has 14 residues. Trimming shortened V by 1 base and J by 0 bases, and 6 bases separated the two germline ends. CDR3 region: CASSLGNMNTEAFF. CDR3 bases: TGTGCCAGCAGCTTAGGTAACATGAACACTGAAGCTTTCTTT.

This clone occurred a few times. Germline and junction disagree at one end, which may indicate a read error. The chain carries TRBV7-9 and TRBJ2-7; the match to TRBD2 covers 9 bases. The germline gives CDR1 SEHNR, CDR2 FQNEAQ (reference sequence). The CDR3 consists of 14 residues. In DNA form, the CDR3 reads TGTTCCAGCAGCTATGCGGGAGGGCCCTACGAGCAGTACTTC. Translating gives CSSSYAGGPYEQYF.

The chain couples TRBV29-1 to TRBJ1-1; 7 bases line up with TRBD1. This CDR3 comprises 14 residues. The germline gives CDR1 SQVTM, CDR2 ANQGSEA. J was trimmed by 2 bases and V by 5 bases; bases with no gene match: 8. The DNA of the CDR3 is TGCAGCGTTCAGGTAGACAGGGAAAACACTGAAGCTTTCTTT. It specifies CSVQVDRENTEAFF.

For the CDR3, the DNA is TGTGCCACCAGCCCATCTGGGGCCTCTCGTGACCCAAAGACCCAGTACTTC. The encoded protein is CATSPSGASRDPKTQYF. This sequence joins TRBV15 and TRBJ2-5; D possibly corresponds to TRBD1 (5 bases). The CDR3 extends over 17 amino acids. From germline, CDR1 is LNHNV and CDR2 YYDKDF (reference sequence). The V end was cut by 5 bases, the J end by 6 bases, with 25 bases between.

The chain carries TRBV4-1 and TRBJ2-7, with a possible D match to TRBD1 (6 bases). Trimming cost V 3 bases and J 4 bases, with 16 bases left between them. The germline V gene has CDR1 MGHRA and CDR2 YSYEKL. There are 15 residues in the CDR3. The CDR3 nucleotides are TGCGCCAGCAGCCACCTTCCAGGGGCCAGGTACGAGCAGTACTTC. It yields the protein CASSHLPGARYEQYF.

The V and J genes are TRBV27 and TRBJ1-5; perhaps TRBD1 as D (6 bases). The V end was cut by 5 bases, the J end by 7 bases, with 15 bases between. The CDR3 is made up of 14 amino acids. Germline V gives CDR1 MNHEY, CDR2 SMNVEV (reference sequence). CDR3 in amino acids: CASSPTGKVQPQHF. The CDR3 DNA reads TGTGCCAGCAGTCCTACAGGGAAGGTCCAGCCCCAGCATTTT.

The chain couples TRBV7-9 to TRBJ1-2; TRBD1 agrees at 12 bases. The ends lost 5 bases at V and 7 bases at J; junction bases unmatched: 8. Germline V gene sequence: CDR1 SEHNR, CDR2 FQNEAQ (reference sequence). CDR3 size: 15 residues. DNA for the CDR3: TGTGCCAGCAGCCAGCGGGGACAGGGGGCCGTTGGCTACACCTTC. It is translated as CASSQRGQGAVGYTF.

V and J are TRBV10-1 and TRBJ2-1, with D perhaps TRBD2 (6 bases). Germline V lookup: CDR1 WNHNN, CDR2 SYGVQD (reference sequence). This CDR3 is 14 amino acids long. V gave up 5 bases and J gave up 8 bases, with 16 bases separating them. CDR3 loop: CASSTGTEHDEQFF. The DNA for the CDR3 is TGCGCCAGCAGTACCGGGACTGAACACGATGAGCAGTTCTTC.

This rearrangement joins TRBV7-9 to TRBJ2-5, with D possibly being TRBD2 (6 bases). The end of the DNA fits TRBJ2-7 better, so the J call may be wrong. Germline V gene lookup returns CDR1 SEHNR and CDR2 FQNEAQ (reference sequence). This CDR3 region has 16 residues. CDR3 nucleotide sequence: TGTGCCAGCAGCTTCATATTTGGGCGGGACTCCTACGAGCAGTACTTC. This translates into CASSFIFGRDSYEQYF.

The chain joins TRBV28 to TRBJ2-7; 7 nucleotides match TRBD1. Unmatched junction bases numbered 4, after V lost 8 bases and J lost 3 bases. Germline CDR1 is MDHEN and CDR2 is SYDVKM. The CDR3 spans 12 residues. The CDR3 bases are TGTGCCAGCCACGCAGGGGGCTACGAGCAGTACTTC. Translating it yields CASHAGGYEQYF.

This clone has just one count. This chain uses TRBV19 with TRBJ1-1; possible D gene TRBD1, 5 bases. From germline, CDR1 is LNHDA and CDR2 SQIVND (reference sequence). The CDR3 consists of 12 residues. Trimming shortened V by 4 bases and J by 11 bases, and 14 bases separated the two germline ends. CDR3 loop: CASSTSINRAFF. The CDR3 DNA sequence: TGTGCCAGTAGTACCTCAATTAACAGGGCTTTCTTT.

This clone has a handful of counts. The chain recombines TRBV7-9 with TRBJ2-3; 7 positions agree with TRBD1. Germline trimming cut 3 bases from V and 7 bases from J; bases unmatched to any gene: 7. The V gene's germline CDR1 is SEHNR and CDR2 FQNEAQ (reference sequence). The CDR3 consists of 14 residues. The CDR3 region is CASSFRQGTNTQYF. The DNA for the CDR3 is TGTGCCAGCAGCTTTCGACAGGGAACGAATACGCAGTATTTT.

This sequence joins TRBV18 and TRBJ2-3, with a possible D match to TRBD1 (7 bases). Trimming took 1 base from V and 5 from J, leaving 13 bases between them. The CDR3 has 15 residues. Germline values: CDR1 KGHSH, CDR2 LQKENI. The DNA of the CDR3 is TGTGCCAGCTCACCACGGAGGGGGCCGGGAGATACGCAGTATTTT. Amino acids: CASSPRRGPGDTQYF.

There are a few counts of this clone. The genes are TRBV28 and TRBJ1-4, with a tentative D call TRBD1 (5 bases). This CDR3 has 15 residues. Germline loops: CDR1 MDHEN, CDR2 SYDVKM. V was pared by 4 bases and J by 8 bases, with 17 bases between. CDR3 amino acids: CASSSAGIGREKLFF. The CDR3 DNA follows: TGTGCCAGCAGTTCCGCAGGGATTGGGCGGGAAAAACTGTTTTTT.

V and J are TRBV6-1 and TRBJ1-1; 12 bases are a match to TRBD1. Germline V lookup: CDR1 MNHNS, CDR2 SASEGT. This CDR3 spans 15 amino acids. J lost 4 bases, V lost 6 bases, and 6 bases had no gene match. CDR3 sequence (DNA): TGTGCCAGCAGGGGGACAGGGGGCGGCGGCACTGAAGCTTTCTTT. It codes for CASRGTGGGGTEAFF.